The 11 T cell receptor beta chains below all came from one sample that was sequenced in a study of T cells in Graves' hyperthyroidism and ophthalmopathy. It was RNA transcripts that yielded the amplified TCR beta CDR3 regions. HTBI primers drove first-round RT-PCR of the TCR CDR3. TCRdb re-analysed the multiplex PCR reads in MiXCR, keeping a single row per CDR3 protein. The sample carries hundreds of thousands of distinct CDR3 sequences, roughly 17% recorded once. Sequencing was done on a sample of blood. These receptors originate from a woman aged 25 to 45 with Graves' hyperthyroidism.

This clonotype was seen at least ten times. This rearrangement joins TRBV28 to TRBJ2-4, with D uncertain. CDR3 size: 15 residues. The germline gives CDR1 MDHEN, CDR2 SYDVKM. V lost 6 bases and J lost 0, with 12 bases in between. The CDR3 sequence is CASRASHLAKNIQYF. CDR3 DNA: TGTGCCAGCAGGGCCAGCCACCTAGCCAAAAACATTCAGTACTTC.

This clonotype was seen repeatedly, ten times or more. The chain uses TRBV27 and TRBJ1-1, with D possibly matching TRBD1 (5 bases). The V and J ends lost 5 bases and 6 bases respectively, with 25 bases between them. CDR3 length equals 17 residues. Germline CDR1 reads MNHEY; CDR2 reads SMNVEV (reference sequence). The CDR3 here is CASSPGGIRVGAAEAFF. In DNA, the CDR3 is TGTGCCAGCAGTCCGGGGGGGATCCGGGTGGGCGCCGCTGAAGCTTTCTTT.

Notes on this clonotype: At one of its ends the junction is not consistent with the germline gene, which may arise from a read error. This rearrangement joins TRBV7-8 to TRBJ1-3; D remains ambiguous. The length of the CDR3 is 16 residues. Germline V lookup: CDR1 SGHVS, CDR2 FQNEAQ. The CDR3 loop reads CANSLRPGGSGNTIYF. In DNA form, the CDR3 reads TGTGCCAACAGCTTACGCCCCGGAGGCTCTGGAAACACCATATATTTT.

In this sample, this clonotype turned up a few times. The chain couples TRBV11-3 to TRBJ2-3, with 11 bases matching TRBD2. J was trimmed by 5 bases and V by 5 bases; bases with no gene match: 6. The CDR3 runs to 15 residues. The germline V gene has CDR1 SGHNT and CDR2 YENEEA. Written as DNA, the CDR3 is TGTGCCAGCAGCCGAATAGCGGGAGGGAGAGATACGCAGTATTTT. This encodes CASSRIAGGRDTQYF.

A few counts support this clonotype. The J gene is TRBJ1-1, the V gene TRBV7-6, with D unclear. Between the trimmed V and J ends, which lost 5 bases and 0 bases, there was a span of 10 bases. This CDR3 spans 14 amino acids. CDR1 SGHVS and CDR2 FNYEAQ come from the germline V gene. CDR3 coding DNA: TGTGCCAGCAGCCTAAATCAGGTGAACACTGAAGCTTTCTTT. Translated, it gives CASSLNQVNTEAFF. The complete variable domain, with remaining parts taken from reference TRBV7-6 and TRBJ1-1, reads GAGVSQSPRYKVTKRGQDVALRCDPISGHVSLYWYRQALGQGPEFLTYFNYEAQQDKSGLPNDRFSAERPEGSISTLTIQRTEQRDSAMYRCASSLNQVNTEAFFGQGTRLTVV.

This clonotype was seen many times. CDR3: CASRSMGLEQYF. The DNA of the CDR3 is TGTGCCAGCAGGTCCATGGGGCTCGAGCAGTACTTC. This chain connects TRBV12-3 or TRBV12-4 to TRBJ2-7; D possibly corresponds to TRBD1 (5 bases). This CDR3 is 12 amino acids long. V lost 6 bases, J lost 6 bases, and 12 bases lay in between.

This clonotype appeared many times. J is TRBJ1-1 and V is TRBV18; TRBD1 matches 8 bases. CDR1 and CDR2 (germline): KGHSH, LQKENI. CDR3 length: 14 residues. The V and J ends lost 3 bases and 3 bases, in that order; junction bases with no gene match: 3. CDR3 nucleotides: TGTGCCAGCTCACCTCAGGGGGCGGACACTGAAGCTTTCTTT. It codes for CASSPQGADTEAFF.

This clonotype has only a few counts. The chain couples TRBV15 to TRBJ1-6; 10 bases map to TRBD1. CDR1 and CDR2 (germline): LNHNV, YYDKDF (reference sequence). The CDR3 consists of 16 residues. J lost 8 bases, V lost 1 base, and 5 bases had no gene match. CDR3 DNA: TGTGCCACCAGCAGAGTAGGGACAGGGGTGGATTCACCCCTCCACTTT. Its translation is CATSRVGTGVDSPLHF.

This clonotype was picked up a small number of times. This sequence joins TRBV2 and TRBJ1-1; 8 nucleotides line up with TRBD1. Germline lookup yields CDR1 SNHLY and CDR2 FYNNEI. The CDR3 is made up of 15 amino acids. The CDR3 nucleotides are TGTGCTGGCAGCGTTCAGGGGGCGCGTGAAACTGAAGCTTTCTTT. Translating gives CAGSVQGARETEAFF.

This chain uses TRBV11-2 with TRBJ1-6; D is possibly TRBD1 (5 bases). Germline V gene lookup returns CDR1 SGHAT and CDR2 FQNNGV. V was pared by 5 bases and J by 8 bases, with 22 bases between. The CDR3 covers 17 residues. This chain's CDR3 is CASSLGVLRDCYSPLHF. The CDR3 DNA reads TGTGCCAGCAGCCTAGGGGTCCTGCGGGACTGCTATTCACCCCTCCACTTT.

This chain uses TRBV2 with TRBJ1-2, with D possibly TRBD1 on 5 matching bases. The CDR3 loop spans 13 amino acids. V lost 1 base and J 8 bases, leaving 11 bases between the germline ends. Germline CDR1 SNHLY, CDR2 FYNNEI. The CDR3 loop is CASSEGRVGGYTF. In DNA form, the CDR3 reads TGTGCCAGCAGTGAAGGCAGGGTTGGGGGCTACACCTTC.